This paragraph covers one T cell receptor beta chain sequence. The data were obtained in a study of OX40 agonist ivuxolimab in advanced cancers. Across the study: Aged roughly 23 to 80 with a mean of roughly 63 years, they were about 83% male.

The repertoire was sequenced with immunoSEQ multiplex PCR; TCRdb's copy has only in-frame clones and lacks some. There are some 59,000 clones in the sample; 75% to 90% occur only once, and 5.4% lies in the top ten. Trimming took 0 bases from V and 1 from J; bases not matched to a gene: 0. The V gene's germline CDR1 is MGHRA and CDR2 YSYEKL. This CDR3 region has 16 residues. The chain is built from TRBV4-1 and TRBJ2-3; 11 bases are a match to TRBD2. The sequence derives from an adult with an advanced solid tumor such as melanoma, head and neck, liver or kidney cancer. Sample: CD4+ or CD8+ T cells sorted from blood, taken in a trial of the OX40 agonist ivuxolimab. CDR3 loop: CASSQEGLAGTDTQYF. The CDR3 nucleotides are TGCGCCAGCAGCCAAGAGGGACTAGCGGGCACAGATACGCAGTATTTT.